This T cell receptor (beta chain) came from a study of T cells in Graves' hyperthyroidism and ophthalmopathy. This clonotype was seen a few times. The target antigen is unknown. What was amplified from RNA transcripts were TCR beta CDR3 regions. Primed by the HTBI set, a first-round RT-PCR was run on the TCR CDR3. TCRdb re-derived calls from the multiplex PCR reads in MiXCR, one entry per CDR3 protein. This sample carries roughly 740,000 distinct CDR3 sequences, about 15% of them seen once, and the ten largest clones take under 9.5%. V was pared by 3 bases and J by 5 bases, with 13 bases between. Germline CDR1 and CDR2: SGHNT and YENEEA. This CDR3 is built from 15 residues. Study-level points and caveats: Also found in blood were most expanded thyroid clonotypes above 0.001. Separation of ophthalmopathy from stable hyperthyroidism was achieved by a 13 V-J model.

The sample comprised blood. V and J are TRBV11-3 and TRBJ1-4; perhaps TRBD1 as D (6 bases). The sequence derives from a man aged 18 to 29 with Graves' hyperthyroidism. The CDR3, as DNA: TGTGCCAGCAGCTTTGAGAGCGGACAGAATGAAAAACTGTTTTTT. Translating it yields CASSFESGQNEKLFF.